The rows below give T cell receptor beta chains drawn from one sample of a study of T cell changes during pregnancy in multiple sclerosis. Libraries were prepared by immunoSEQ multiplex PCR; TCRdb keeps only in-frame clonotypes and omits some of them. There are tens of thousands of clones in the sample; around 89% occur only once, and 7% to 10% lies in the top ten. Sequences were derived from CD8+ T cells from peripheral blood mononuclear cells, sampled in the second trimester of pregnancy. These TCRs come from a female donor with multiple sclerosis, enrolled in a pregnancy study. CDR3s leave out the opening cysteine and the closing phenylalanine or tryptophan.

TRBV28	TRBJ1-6	ASSQQQGLNSPLH
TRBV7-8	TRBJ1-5	ASSLAPGYDQPQH
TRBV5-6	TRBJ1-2	ASSLGSGPEGYT
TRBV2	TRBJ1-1	AAKGTENTEAF
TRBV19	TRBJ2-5	ASNRAGTGETQY
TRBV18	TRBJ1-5	ASSPTGDSNQPQH
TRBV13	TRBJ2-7	ASSIQGLYEQY
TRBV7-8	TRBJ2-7	ASSPGQGVYEQY
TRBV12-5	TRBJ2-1	ASGLVKSGTSGEQF
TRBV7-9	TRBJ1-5	ASSFGGTKQPQH
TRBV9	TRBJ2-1	ASSLYSGGDYNEQF
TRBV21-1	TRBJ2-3	ASSKGGGLAGRSTDTQY
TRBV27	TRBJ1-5	ASSTPRGPQH
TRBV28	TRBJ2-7	ASSLMEETGRYEQY
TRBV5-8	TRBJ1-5	ASSSPPGQGNQPQH
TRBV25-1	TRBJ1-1	ASGDTPGGAF
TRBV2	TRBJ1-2	ASDENDRVDGYT
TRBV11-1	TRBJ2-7	ASSLEVGQGYEQY
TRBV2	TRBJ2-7	ASTGRYEQY
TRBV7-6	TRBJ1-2	ASSDRQGTSYGYT
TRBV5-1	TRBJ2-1	ASSFSGGAHNEQF
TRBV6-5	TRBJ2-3	ASSSRAEPTDTQY
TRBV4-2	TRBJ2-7	ASSPTAFAGQGLTYEQY
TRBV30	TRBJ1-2	AWSVGARDGYT
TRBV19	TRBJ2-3	ASNSAGGRYTQY
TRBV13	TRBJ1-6	ASSLEQGAGSPLH
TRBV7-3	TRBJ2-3	ASSLSGGETDTQY
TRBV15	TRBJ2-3	ATSRDGLAMNTQY
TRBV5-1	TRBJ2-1	ASSLWELSAGNEQF
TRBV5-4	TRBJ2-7	ASSFGETAYEQY
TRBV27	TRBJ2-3	ASSLSVLDTQY
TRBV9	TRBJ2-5	ASSVEDSDGETQY
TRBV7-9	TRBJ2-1	ASSTSTGAINEQF